A single sample gave rise to the 17 T cell receptor beta chains below, sequenced in a study of control samples from healthy donors and cancer patients. Generated by immunoSEQ multiplex PCR, the TCRdb table keeps only in-frame clones and is missing some. Of about 270,000 clones listed, over 70% are singletons. Sequencing used PBMCs. Source of these receptors: an older woman with lung cancer.

V and J are TRBV6-5 and TRBJ1-2; 10 bases match TRBD1. After removal of 11 bases from V and 5 bases from J, the junction contained 11 bases not matched to a gene. The CDR3 contains 14 residues. CDR1 is MNHEY and CDR2 is SVGAGI in the germline V gene. CDR3 region: CASGRDRGGYGYTF. CDR3 nucleotides: TGTGCCTCAGGGCGGGACAGGGGTGGTTATGGCTACACCTTC.

Written as DNA, the CDR3 is TGTGCCAGCAGCTTAACTAGCGGGAGACAAAGAGAGACCCAGTACTTC. As protein: CASSLTSGRQRETQYF. The gene calls are TRBV7-9 and TRBJ2-5; 11 positions agree with TRBD2. Looked up from germline, CDR1 is SEHNR and CDR2 is FQNEAQ (reference sequence). With V trimmed by 2 bases and J by 4 bases, 6 bases remained unmatched. The CDR3 sequence is 16 residues long.

This clone was seen more than once but under ten times. V and J are TRBV3-1 (or the pseudogene TRBV3-2) and TRBJ1-5; a weak D match, TRBD1 (5 bases). The germline V gene encodes CDR1 LGHDT and CDR2 YNNKEL (reference sequence). V lost 1 base and J 8 bases, leaving 9 bases between the germline ends. The CDR3 covers 13 residues. The CDR3 reads CASSQGQGKPQHF. The CDR3 DNA sequence: TGTGCCAGCAGCCAAGGGCAGGGTAAGCCCCAGCATTTT.

The J gene is TRBJ1-3, the V gene TRBV5-4, with 7 bases aligning to TRBD1. Trimming removed 4 bases from V and 4 bases from J; junction bases left unmatched: 5. The CDR3 loop spans 14 amino acids. Germline V lookup: CDR1 SGHNT, CDR2 YYREEE (reference sequence). CDR3 in DNA: TGTGCCAGCAGCACCGGACAGGACGGAAACACCATATATTTT. Amino acids: CASSTGQDGNTIYF.

The table lists this clone with a few counts. This chain links TRBV28 with TRBJ1-6, with 8 bases that match TRBD1. The germline gives CDR1 MDHEN, CDR2 SYDVKM. The J segment lost 7 bases and the V segment lost 7 bases, leaving 12 bases of the junction unmatched. The CDR3 runs to 16 residues. The CDR3 loop reads CASKRLGQGANSPLHF. CDR3 nucleotide sequence: TGTGCCAGCAAGAGGTTGGGGCAGGGGGCGAATTCACCCCTCCACTTT.

The chain has TRBV19 and TRBJ1-3, with TRBD1 matching over 8 bases. The V segment lost 9 bases and the J segment 2 bases; nucleotides outside the gene matches: 15. Per germline, CDR1 LNHDA and CDR2 SQIVND (reference sequence). The CDR3 covers 17 residues. Written as DNA, the CDR3 is TGTGCCAGCGCAGGGGGCCTTTTCTTATCACCTGGAAACACCATATATTTT. Translation gives CASAGGLFLSPGNTIYF.

CDR3: CASSYPSAGGPINIQYF. The CDR3 DNA reads as TGTGCCAGCAGTTACCCCTCGGCGGGGGGGCCTATAAACATTCAGTACTTC. This chain connects TRBV6-2 or TRBV6-3 to TRBJ2-4, with TRBD2 identical over 9 bases. CDR3 length: 17 amino acids. V shed 2 bases and J 6 bases; nucleotides not matched to a gene: 11. Germline CDR1 is MNHEY and CDR2 is SVGEGT.

The V call is TRBV5-1, the J call TRBJ1-5, with 8 bases aligning to TRBD1. CDR3 size: 16 residues. Per the germline V gene, CDR1 is SGHRS and CDR2 is YFSETQ. V dropped 0 bases and J dropped 4; count of bases not matched to a gene: 6. This CDR3 reads CASSLAPTGENQPQHF. CDR3 sequence (DNA): TGCGCCAGCAGCTTGGCCCCGACAGGGGAGAATCAGCCCCAGCATTTT. The full variable domain, rest sourced from reference TRBV5-1 and TRBJ1-5, is KAGVTQTPRYLIKTRGQQVTLSCSPISGHRSVSWYQQTPGQGLQFLFEYFSETQRNKGNFPGRFSGRQFSNSRSEMNVSTLELGDSALYLCASSLAPTGENQPQHFGDGTRLSIL.

The V and J genes are TRBV12-5 and TRBJ2-1; 12 nucleotides match TRBD2. The CDR3 contains 15 residues. CDR1 is LGHNT and CDR2 is FRNRAP in the germline V gene. Unmatched junction bases numbered 9, after V lost 5 bases and J lost 10 bases. CDR3 amino acids: CASGLWTSGVGEQFF. CDR3 DNA sequence: TGTGCTAGTGGTCTCTGGACTAGCGGGGTCGGGGAGCAGTTCTTC.

V usage is TRBV7-3 and J usage is TRBJ1-1; D perhaps matches TRBD1 (6 bases). Between the trimmed V and J ends, which lost 8 bases and 5 bases, there was a span of 15 bases. There are 13 residues in the CDR3. Germline V gives CDR1 SGHTA, CDR2 FQGTGA. CDR3 nucleotides: TGTGCCAGCTCATCAGGGGTAGGAACTGAAGCTTTCTTT. Amino acid sequence: CASSSGVGTEAFF.

V usage is TRBV27 and J usage is TRBJ2-6; the match to TRBD1 covers 11 bases. The CDR3 extends over 20 amino acids. V shed 1 base, J shed 1 base, and the junction held 9 bases outside the gene matches. Germline V CDR1 and CDR2: MNHEY, SMNVEV (reference sequence). CDR3 in amino acids: CASSLLDRGPLASGANVLTF. Here the CDR3 DNA reads TGTGCCAGCAGTTTATTGGACAGGGGGCCTCTGGCATCTGGGGCCAACGTCCTGACTTTC.

This chain connects TRBV11-2 to TRBJ2-1; D is perhaps TRBD2 (5 bases). The CDR3 has 15 amino acids. CDR1 and CDR2 from the germline V gene are SGHAT and FQNNGV. Trimming took 0 bases from V and 8 from J, leaving 14 bases between them. The chain's CDR3 is CASSLELERHYEQFF. The CDR3 DNA reads TGTGCCAGCAGCTTAGAACTAGAGCGTCACTATGAGCAGTTCTTC.

This chain uses TRBV2 with TRBJ2-7; D ambiguous. Germline CDR1 and CDR2: SNHLY and FYNNEI. This CDR3 contains 15 residues. The V end lost 1 base, the J end lost 1 base, and 11 bases lay between the germline ends. CDR3 protein: CASSEGPAPSYEQYF. CDR3 nucleotide sequence: TGTGCCAGCAGTGAAGGACCCGCACCTTCCTACGAGCAGTACTTC.

The chain has TRBV3-1 (or the pseudogene TRBV3-2) and TRBJ1-5, with D perhaps matching TRBD1 (5 bases). V lost 6 bases, J lost 1 base, and 10 bases lay in between. The CDR3 length is 14 residues. The germline V gene has CDR1 LGHDT and CDR2 YNNKEL (reference sequence). CDR3 coding DNA: TGTGCCAGCAGTCGGTCAGGGAGCAATCAGCCCCAGCATTTT. Protein product: CASSRSGSNQPQHF.

This clone was observed at least ten times. The chain has TRBV19 and TRBJ1-5, with a weak D call TRBD1 (5 bases). The V gene's germline CDR1 is LNHDA and CDR2 SQIVND (reference sequence). The CDR3 has 14 residues. Trimming removed 9 bases at V and 1 base at J, with 13 bases between. In DNA, the CDR3 is TGTGCCAGCAGGGTGGGGGGGAGCAATCAGCCCCAGCATTTT. It is translated as CASRVGGSNQPQHF.

This rearrangement joins TRBV7-9 to TRBJ2-7; D is ambiguous. Deletions cut 4 bases from V and 5 bases from J, with 12 bases between. In germline, CDR1 is SEHNR, CDR2 FQNEAQ (reference sequence). The CDR3 extends over 13 amino acids. This chain's CDR3 is CASSSSGSDEQYF. Here the CDR3 DNA reads TGTGCCAGCAGCTCATCCGGGTCCGACGAGCAGTACTTC.

The chain is built from TRBV6-5 and TRBJ1-6; D is undetermined. In germline, CDR1 is MNHEY, CDR2 SVGAGI. This CDR3 spans 13 amino acids. Between the trimmed V and J ends, which lost 4 bases and 14 bases, there was a span of 15 bases. This CDR3 reads CASSSRPERALHF. CDR3 nucleotides: TGTGCCAGCAGTTCCAGACCTGAAAGGGCCCTCCACTTT.